One sample yielded the 2 T cell receptor beta chains listed below, sequenced in a study of vaccination effects on CD4 cells after COVID-19. The assay was immunoSEQ multiplex PCR, and TCRdb's table has in-frame clones only and misses some. This table holds 65,000 to 90,000 clones, roughly 73% found once. When roughly eleven days of culture had elapsed, CD4+ T cells were isolated. As their vaccination, participants received two doses of either BNT162b2 or mRNA-1273. Antigens of these TCRs are unknown. The sample was CD4+ T cells from PBMCs cultured without peptide, taken after COVID-19 vaccination. The receptors come from a human donor who received a COVID-19 vaccine.

This clone was recorded a few times. No DNA is shown, since the ends of the CDR3 on it are uncertain; the CDR3 is the one TCRdb lists. The chain joins TRBV2 to TRBJ2-5; TRBD1 is the table's D call and was not checked against the DNA. From germline, CDR1 is SNHLY and CDR2 FYNNEI. The CDR3 spans 14 residues, counting both ends. CDR3 sequence reads: CASILGGQQETQYF.

The V call is TRBV5-1, the J call TRBJ1-1; maybe TRBD1 (5 bases). Germline CDR1 SGHRS, CDR2 YFSETQ. CDR3 length: 13 amino acids. V was clipped by 8 bases and J by 2 bases, with 13 bases between them. The CDR3 nucleotides are TGCGCCAGACGGGACGGGATTAACACTGAAGCTTTCTTT. Its translation is CARRDGINTEAFF.